This TCR beta chain was obtained from a study of blood T cell repertoires in COVID-19 (dated by TCRdb to the early 2020s). For the study in its entirety: Samples from collaborators originated in the United States, Italy and Spain and spanned both the acute and convalescent phases of COVID-19. The material from the prospective study consisted of cDNA or gDNA derived from T cells, B-cell-depleted T cells, or PBMCs. Deeply sampled blood TCRbeta repertoires from subjects exposed to, actively infected with, or recovered from COVID-19 were included in the dataset. The repertoires were released in a freely available public database meant as a resource for research on the immune response to SARS-CoV-2. The samples were drawn from two sources: the first 160 participants of the ongoing ImmuneRACE study, and approximately 1,300 subjects contributed by 6 global collaborators. Sample metadata almost always included a de-identified subject ID, COVID-19 status, age in years and sex. Where HLA class I and class II types were available, the types were taken from metadata supplied by the sample provider, not from assay-based typing.

Collaborating institutions collected whole blood in K2EDTA tubes following their own protocols. Collaborator samples were shipped for TCRbeta analysis as frozen whole blood, isolated PBMCs, or DNA extracted from either sample type. The germline V gene provides CDR1 MGHRA and CDR2 YSYEKL. The trim is 1 base for V and 2 bases for J, with a gap of 5 bases between the germline ends. Its CDR3 holds 13 amino acids, cysteine through phenylalanine. Only the CDR3 DNA stays, 39 bases, in frame from base 1. This clone was seen once. It lacks a known antigen. No base qualities exist here, and no much larger clone lies one base off it. Findings and caveats that apply to the study as a whole: The quantity of clinical and demographic metadata differed by source and by participant and was supplied without curation.

TCRbeta CDR3 regions were amplified from genomic DNA using the immunoSEQ Assay, a bias-controlled multiplex PCR. Per the source publication's procedure: Nucleated cell counts per sample were estimated from amplification of reference gene primers within the assay. To quantify the absolute abundance of each unique TCRbeta CDR3 rearrangement, sequence reads were collapsed and filtered. For each sample, productive Simpson clonality was calculated as the square root of Simpson's diversity index across productive rearrangements. TCRdb provides this immuneACCESS table in a form limited to in-frame rearrangements. Some clones are lacking; in checked studies, under half of them reflect an unresolved V gene, and why the rest are absent is not known. Clonal size and the V and J genes are those of that table, whereas D and trimming came from the DNA. The sample table records some 83,000 clones; approximately 85% of these occur just once. The ten largest clones represent under 8.5% of the sample.

The rearranged segments are TRBV4-1 and TRBJ1-2; the D gene is perhaps TRBD1, on 5 matching bases. This TCR was recovered from a man between 50 and 59 years old with active COVID-19. The sequenced sample consisted of peripheral blood. The nucleotide sequence is TGCGCCAGCAGCCAAGGACAGAACTATGGCTACACCTTC. This codes for CASSQGQNYGYTF.